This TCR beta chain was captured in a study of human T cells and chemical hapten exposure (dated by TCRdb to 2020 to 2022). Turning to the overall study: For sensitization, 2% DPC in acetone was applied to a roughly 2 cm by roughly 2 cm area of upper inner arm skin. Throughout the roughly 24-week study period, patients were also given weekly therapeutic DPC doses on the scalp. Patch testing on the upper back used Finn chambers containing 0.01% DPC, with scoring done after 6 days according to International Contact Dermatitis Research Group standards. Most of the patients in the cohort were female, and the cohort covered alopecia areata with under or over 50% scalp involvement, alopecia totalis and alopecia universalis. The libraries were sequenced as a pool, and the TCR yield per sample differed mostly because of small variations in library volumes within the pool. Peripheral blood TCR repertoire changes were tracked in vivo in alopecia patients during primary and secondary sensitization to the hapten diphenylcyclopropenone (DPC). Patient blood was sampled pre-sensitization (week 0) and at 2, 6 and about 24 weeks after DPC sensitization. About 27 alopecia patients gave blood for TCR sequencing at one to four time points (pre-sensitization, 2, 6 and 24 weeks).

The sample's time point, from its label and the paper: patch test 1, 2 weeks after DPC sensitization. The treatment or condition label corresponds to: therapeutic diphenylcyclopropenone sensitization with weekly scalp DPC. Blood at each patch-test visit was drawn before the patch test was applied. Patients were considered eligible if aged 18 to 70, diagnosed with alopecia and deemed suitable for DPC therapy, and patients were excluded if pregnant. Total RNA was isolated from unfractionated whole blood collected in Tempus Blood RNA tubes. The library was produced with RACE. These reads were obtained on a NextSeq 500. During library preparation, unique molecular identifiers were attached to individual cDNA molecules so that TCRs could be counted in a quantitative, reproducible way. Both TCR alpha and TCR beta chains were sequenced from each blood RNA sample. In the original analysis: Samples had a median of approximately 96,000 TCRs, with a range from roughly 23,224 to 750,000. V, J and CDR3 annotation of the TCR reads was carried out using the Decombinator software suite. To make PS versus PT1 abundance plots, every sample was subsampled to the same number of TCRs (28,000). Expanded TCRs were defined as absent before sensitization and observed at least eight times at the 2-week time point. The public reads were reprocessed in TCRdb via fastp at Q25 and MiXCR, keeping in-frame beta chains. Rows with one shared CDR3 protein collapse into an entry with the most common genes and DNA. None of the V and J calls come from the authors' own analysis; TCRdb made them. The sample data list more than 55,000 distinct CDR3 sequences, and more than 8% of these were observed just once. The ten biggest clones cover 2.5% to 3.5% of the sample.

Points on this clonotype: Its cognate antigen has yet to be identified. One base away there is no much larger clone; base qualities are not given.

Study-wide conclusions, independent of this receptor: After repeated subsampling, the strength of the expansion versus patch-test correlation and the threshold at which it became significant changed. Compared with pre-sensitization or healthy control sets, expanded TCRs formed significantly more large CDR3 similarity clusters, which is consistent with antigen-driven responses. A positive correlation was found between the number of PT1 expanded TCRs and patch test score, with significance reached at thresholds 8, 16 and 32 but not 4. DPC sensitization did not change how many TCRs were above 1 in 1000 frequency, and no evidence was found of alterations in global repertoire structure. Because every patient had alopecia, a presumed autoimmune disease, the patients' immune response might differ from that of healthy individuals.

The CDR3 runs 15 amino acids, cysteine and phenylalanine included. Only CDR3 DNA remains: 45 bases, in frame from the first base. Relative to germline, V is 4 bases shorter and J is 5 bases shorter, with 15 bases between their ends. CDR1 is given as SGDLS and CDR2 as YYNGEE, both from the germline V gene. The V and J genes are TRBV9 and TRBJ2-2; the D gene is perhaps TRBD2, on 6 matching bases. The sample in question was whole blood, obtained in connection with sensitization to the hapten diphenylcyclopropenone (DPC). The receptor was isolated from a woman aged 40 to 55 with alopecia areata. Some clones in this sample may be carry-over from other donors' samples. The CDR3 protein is CASSPGGTRTGELFF. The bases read TGTGCCAGCAGCCCTGGCGGGACGAGGACCGGGGAGCTGTTTTTT.